The T cell receptor beta chain under discussion was sequenced for a study of T cell clonality in common variable immunodeficiency. Study-wide results and limits: Fewer deletions and N-nucleotide insertions were reportedly seen in common variable immunodeficiency TCR beta sequences. CVID subjects had higher TCRbeta clonality than healthy controls, most marked in about a third.

Sequencing input was equivalent genomic DNA from CVID and controls. Here immunoSEQ multiplex PCR was the method, and the copy in TCRdb shows in-frame clones only, minus some. This repertoire holds over 35,000 clones, and none appear only once. The table lists this clone with many counts. Its antigen is not identified. The missing CDR3 end, 3 residues past where the read stops, is filled in from the germline J gene. There are 12 residues in the CDR3. V was clipped by 4 bases and J by 7 bases, with 7 bases between them. Germline V gives CDR1 MNHNS, CDR2 SASEGT. The TCR originated in a person aged 18-70 years in good health. The J gene is TRBJ1-4, the V gene TRBV6-1, with a weak D call TRBD1 (6 bases). The sequencing input was peripheral blood mononuclear cells. CDR3 residues: CASSGTVEKLFF. The CDR3 DNA, read in part, is TGTGCCAGCAGTGGGACAGTTGAAAAA.